A single sample is the source of the 26 T cell receptor beta chains below, sequenced in a study of T cell responses to AZD1222 COVID-19 vaccine. Profiled with immunoSEQ multiplex PCR; TCRdb holds only in-frame clones, not every one. The sample records about 110,000 clones, roughly 85% being singletons. The sequences come from peripheral blood, collected on day 0 of AZD1222 vaccination. These receptors were taken from an adult in good health.

The genes are TRBV6-1 and TRBJ1-2; D not certain. Germline CDR1 and CDR2: MNHNS and SASEGT. The CDR3 loop spans 15 amino acids. V was pared by 1 base and J by 4 bases, with 13 bases between. This CDR3 is CASSEVVAGSYGYTF. DNA of the CDR3: TGTGCCAGCAGTGAAGTTGTTGCAGGAAGCTATGGCTACACCTTC.

This chain uses TRBV5-5 with TRBJ2-5; D call uncertain. This CDR3 region has 13 residues. The ends were cut back, 3 bases at V and 1 base at J, with 7 bases in the middle. CDR1 and CDR2 from the germline V gene are SGHKS and YYEKEE (reference sequence). The CDR3 loop reads CASSSQIQETQYF. The CDR3 bases are TGTGCCAGCAGCTCGCAGATCCAAGAGACCCAGTACTTC.

The gene calls are TRBV28 and TRBJ2-3, with TRBD1 matching 9 bases. CDR1 and CDR2 from the germline V gene are MDHEN and SYDVKM. CDR3 size: 15 residues. Trimming at V came to 6 bases and at J to 6 bases, leaving 10 bases not matched to a gene. As DNA, the CDR3 is TGTGCCAGCAGGGTACCGGGACAGGGAGCGGATACGCAGTATTTT. Protein: CASRVPGQGADTQYF.

The chain is built from TRBV3-1 (or the pseudogene TRBV3-2) and TRBJ2-1; D may be TRBD1 (5 bases). Germline V CDR1 and CDR2: LGHDT, YNNKEL (reference sequence). The CDR3 covers 12 residues. With 4 bases removed from V and 6 bases from J, the gap between germline ends came to 7 bases. CDR3: CASSRRVNEQFF. The CDR3 bases are TGTGCCAGCAGCCGCAGGGTCAATGAGCAGTTCTTC.

The chain has TRBV4-3 and TRBJ2-7, with D unresolved. Germline-derived CDR1 and CDR2 are LGHNA and YSLEER. This CDR3 comprises 14 residues. V dropped 1 base and J dropped 7 bases, with 14 bases sitting between them. CDR3 coding DNA: TGCGCCAGCAGCCAAGCCACCCACCTACGAGAGCAGTACTTC. As protein: CASSQATHLREQYF.

The chain employs TRBV28 and TRBJ1-2; weak D call: TRBD1 (6 bases). CDR1 and CDR2 from the germline V gene are MDHEN and SYDVKM. The CDR3 is 16 amino acids. V lost 4 bases to trimming and J lost 8 bases, with 23 bases between them. For the CDR3, the DNA is TGTGCCAGCAGTTCCGGGACATGGGCCAGATCCGGAGGCTACACCTTC. This translates into CASSSGTWARSGGYTF.

This sequence joins TRBV10-2 and TRBJ2-1; 10 nucleotides match TRBD2. V lost 2 bases to trimming and J lost 4 bases; unmatched junction nucleotides: 2. Looked up from germline, CDR1 is WSHSY and CDR2 is SAAADI. This CDR3 contains 15 residues. This chain's CDR3 is CASSEASGGYNEQFF. The DNA of the CDR3 is TGCGCCAGCAGTGAGGCTAGCGGGGGTTACAATGAGCAGTTCTTC.

This chain connects TRBV30 to TRBJ2-1; 11 nucleotides align to TRBD2. J gave up 6 bases and V 4 bases, and 2 bases lay outside the gene matches. Germline CDR1 reads GTSNPN; CDR2 reads SVGIG (reference sequence). CDR3 length equals 13 residues. The CDR3, as DNA: TGTGCCTGGACGCTAGCGGGGGGCAATGAGCAGTTCTTC. Amino acids: CAWTLAGGNEQFF.

The chain carries TRBV15 and TRBJ2-1, with D possibly TRBD2 on 5 matching bases. The V gene lost 5 bases and the J gene lost 8 bases, with 22 bases spanning the gap. CDR1 is LNHNV, CDR2 YYDKDF, per germline (reference sequence). This CDR3 region has 16 residues. The CDR3 nucleotides are TGTGCCACCAGCCCCTGGTTAAAACGGGGTGGGGATGAGCAGTTCTTC. It encodes CATSPWLKRGGDEQFF.

V and J are TRBV9 and TRBJ1-1; D ambiguous. Germline CDR1 reads SGDLS; CDR2 reads YYNGEE. V was clipped by 0 bases and J by 4 bases, with 10 bases between them. The CDR3 runs to 14 residues. The CDR3 nucleotides read TGTGCCAGCAGCGTAGCCGGACGGGGCACTGAAGCTTTCTTT. The encoded protein is CASSVAGRGTEAFF.

The J gene is TRBJ1-2, the V gene TRBV19; 8 positions match TRBD1. After removal of 4 bases from V and 2 bases from J, the junction contained 3 bases not matched to a gene. The germline V gene has CDR1 LNHDA and CDR2 SQIVND (reference sequence). This CDR3 comprises 14 residues. The CDR3 sequence: CASSTQGANYGYTF. DNA for the CDR3: TGTGCCAGTAGTACTCAGGGGGCGAACTATGGCTACACCTTC.

The chain links TRBV29-1 to TRBJ2-7; 7 bases are shared with TRBD1. The CDR3 totals 14 residues. The germline V gene encodes CDR1 SQVTM and CDR2 ANQGSEA. V shed 6 bases, J shed 2 bases, and the junction held 10 bases outside the gene matches. The CDR3, as DNA: TGCAGCGTAGCTCACCGGGACAGCCCCTACGAGCAGTACTTC. It specifies CSVAHRDSPYEQYF.

The chain carries TRBV7-2 and TRBJ2-1, with 8 nucleotides matching TRBD1. The CDR3 runs to 15 residues. CDR1 SGHTA and CDR2 FQGNSA come from the germline V gene. Losses at the gene ends were 5 bases for V and 2 bases for J; bases not matched to a gene: 5. The CDR3 DNA sequence: TGTGCCAGCAGCATAGGGACAGGACCCTACAATGAGCAGTTCTTC. As protein: CASSIGTGPYNEQFF.

This clone was found once. The chain has TRBV5-1 and TRBJ2-5, with TRBD2 identical over 12 bases. V lost 0 bases to trimming and J lost 1 base; unmatched junction nucleotides: 7. The CDR3 loop spans 18 amino acids. Germline values: CDR1 SGHRS, CDR2 YFSETQ. The CDR3 coding sequence is TGCGCCAGCAGCTTGGTGACTAGCGGGAGTCGGAGCCAAGAGACCCAGTACTTC. Amino acid sequence: CASSLVTSGSRSQETQYF. Together with reference TRBV5-1 and TRBJ2-5, the CDR3 gives the full variable domain: KAGVTQTPRYLIKTRGQQVTLSCSPISGHRSVSWYQQTPGQGLQFLFEYFSETQRNKGNFPGRFSGRQFSNSRSEMNVSTLELGDSALYLCASSLVTSGSRSQETQYFGPGTRLLVL.

CDR3: CASSGGGYGYTF. CDR3 sequence (DNA): TGTGCCAGCTCGGGGGGCGGGTATGGCTACACCTTC. This chain uses TRBV9 with TRBJ1-2; tentative D call: TRBD1 (6 bases). V lost 7 bases, J lost 5 bases, and 12 bases lay in between. CDR1 is SGDLS, CDR2 YYNGEE, per germline. The CDR3 runs to 12 residues.

V gene TRBV3-1 (or the pseudogene TRBV3-2) combines with J gene TRBJ1-1; no clear D. Germline V gene lookup returns CDR1 LGHDT and CDR2 YNNKEL (reference sequence). Trimming cost V 1 base and J 8 bases, with 8 bases left between them. The CDR3 runs to 12 residues. The CDR3 DNA reads as TGTGCCAGCAGCCAAGCGGCAGCGGAAGCTTTCTTT. Translating gives CASSQAAAEAFF.

The chain carries TRBV7-2 and TRBJ2-3, with no clear D. Trimming pared 6 bases from V and 2 bases from J, leaving 12 bases between. The CDR3 is 14 residues long. Germline CDR1 is SGHTA and CDR2 is FQGNSA. The CDR3 spells CASSSTRYTDTQYF. CDR3 coding DNA: TGTGCCAGCAGTTCGACTCGGTACACAGATACGCAGTATTTT.

This clone has a handful of counts. The chain employs TRBV7-2 and TRBJ1-6; no clear D gene. The germline CDR1 and CDR2 sequences are SGHTA and FQGNSA. The CDR3 sequence is 15 residues long. V was trimmed by 4 bases and J by 7 bases, leaving 14 bases between them. The CDR3: CASSYYQNTNSPLHF. In DNA, the CDR3 is TGTGCCAGCAGCTACTATCAGAACACAAATTCACCCCTCCACTTT.

The chain uses TRBV6-2 or TRBV6-3 and TRBJ1-1; TRBD1 agrees at 9 bases. CDR1 and CDR2 from the germline V gene are MNHEY and SVGEGT. CDR3 size: 13 residues. V lost 5 bases and J lost 5; bases outside the gene matches: 3. For the CDR3, the DNA is TGTGCCAGCAGTCGTGGACAGGGGACTGAAGCTTTCTTT. Translation gives CASSRGQGTEAFF.

V gene TRBV7-2 combines with J gene TRBJ1-1, with 12 positions matching TRBD1. This CDR3 comprises 17 residues. CDR1 and CDR2 from the germline V gene are SGHTA and FQGNSA. Trimming at V came to 5 bases and at J to 1 base, leaving 8 bases not matched to a gene. Here the CDR3 DNA reads TGTGCCAGCAGCAGACGGGACAGGGGGCGAGCGAACACTGAAGCTTTCTTT. This translates into CASSRRDRGRANTEAFF.

This chain connects TRBV6-6 to TRBJ1-2, with 8 nucleotides matching TRBD1. Germline V gene data show CDR1 as MNHNY and CDR2 as SVGAGI (reference sequence). This CDR3 spans 16 amino acids. V lost 2 bases and J lost 2; bases outside the gene matches: 7. This chain's CDR3 is CASSYGRQGMNYGYTF. CDR3 DNA: TGTGCCAGCAGTTACGGCCGACAGGGGATGAACTATGGCTACACCTTC.

This chain links TRBV6-6 with TRBJ1-2; 11 bases are a match to TRBD1. In germline, CDR1 is MNHNY, CDR2 SVGAGI (reference sequence). The CDR3 runs 13 residues. The trim removed 6 bases at V and 5 bases at J, leaving 2 bases unmatched. The CDR3 DNA follows: TGTGCCAGCAGGGGGGACAGGGGGTATGGCTACACCTTC. Its protein product is CASRGDRGYGYTF.

This clone was counted only a few times. This sequence joins TRBV10-3 and TRBJ1-2; a possible D gene is TRBD1 (6 bases). V was clipped by 3 bases and J by 2 bases, with 13 bases between them. CDR1 ENHRY and CDR2 SYGVKD come from the germline V gene. The CDR3 loop spans 15 amino acids. The CDR3 spells CAISDGVGGNYGYTF. Here the CDR3 DNA reads TGTGCCATCAGTGACGGGGTAGGGGGAAACTATGGCTACACCTTC.

The chain is built from TRBV2 and TRBJ1-4, with unresolved D. Per the germline V gene, CDR1 is SNHLY and CDR2 is FYNNEI. The CDR3 has 15 amino acids. V lost 3 bases to trimming and J lost 1 base, with 9 bases between them. The CDR3 DNA is TGTGCCAGCAGTGATTTGGGTAGAACTAATGAAAAACTGTTTTTT. It is translated as CASSDLGRTNEKLFF.

This clone has a single count. V and J are TRBV27 and TRBJ1-1, with 9 bases lining up with TRBD1. V trimming: 6 bases; J trimming: 4 bases; junction bases outside the gene matches: 6. The V gene's germline CDR1 is MNHEY and CDR2 SMNVEV (reference sequence). The CDR3 totals 14 residues. CDR3 nucleotide sequence: TGTGCCAGCAGCGGGACAGGGAGGAGCACTGAAGCTTTCTTT. It is translated as CASSGTGRSTEAFF.

This rearrangement joins TRBV24-1 to TRBJ1-5; D not resolved. V was clipped by 4 bases and J by 4 bases, with 10 bases between them. This CDR3 has 14 residues. From germline, CDR1 is KGHDR and CDR2 SFDVKD. In DNA form, the CDR3 reads TGTGCCACCAGTGAGGGCTTCGGAAATCAGCCCCAGCATTTT. It is translated as CATSEGFGNQPQHF.